This entry describes one TCR beta chain. These data are taken from a study of control samples from healthy donors and cancer patients. CDR3 length: 15 amino acids. Germline V gene lookup returns CDR1 SNHLY and CDR2 FYNNEI. V lost 9 bases, J lost 4 bases, and 9 bases stayed unmatched. Generated by immunoSEQ multiplex PCR, the TCRdb table keeps only in-frame clones and is missing some. The data hold about 100,000 clones, with around nine tenths observed a single time. The chain has TRBV2 and TRBJ1-1; TRBD1 aligns across 12 bases. Sequenced sample: blood. This receptor was obtained from a human donor in good health. The donor label of this sample is uncertain. CDR3 DNA sequence: TGTGCCAGAGACCGGGACAGGGGGCGGGTCACTGAAGCTTTCTTT. Residues: CARDRDRGRVTEAFF. Variable domain in full (rest from reference TRBV2 and TRBJ1-1): EPEVTQTPSHQVTQMGQEVILRCVPISNHLYFYWYRQILGQKVEFLVSFYNNEISEKSEIFDDQFSVERPDGSNFTLKIRSTKLEDSAMYFCARDRDRGRVTEAFFGQGTRLTVV.